The entry below gives a single TCR beta chain sequence along with its context. Its matching antigen is unknown. This CDR3 has 15 residues. Per germline, CDR1 KGHSH and CDR2 LQKENI. V lost 2 bases to trimming and J lost 4 bases, with 14 bases between them. The sample is drawn from a study of radiation and T cells in renal cell carcinoma. Measured with immunoSEQ multiplex PCR; TCRdb has only the in-frame clones, and not every one. The sample holds 150,000 to 160,000 clones, approximately 86% seen once. The sample's time point: blood 2 weeks post-SBRT. Treatment described: 15 Gy SBRT to primary tumor, nephrectomy 4 weeks later. Radiation-treated patients gave blood at baseline, week 2 and week 4. Clear cell pathology was present in this patient's renal cell carcinoma. General observations from the study: No pretreatment tumor biopsies were available for baseline clonotypes.

The chain uses TRBV18 and TRBJ1-2, with D uncertain. The sequencing used blood, collected from a patient whose treatment included radiotherapy and nephrectomy. The sequence was collected from a woman aged 50 to 65 with renal cell carcinoma. The CDR3 spells CASSPVEGPGYGYTF. The CDR3 bases are TGTGCCAGCTCACCAGTCGAAGGGCCCGGCTATGGCTACACCTTC.